The next 11 T cell receptor beta chains were all read from a single sample in a study of CD8 T cells in ankylosing spondylitis. Each CDR3 protein gets one entry after TCRdb re-called the 5' RACE reads with MiXCR. The table lists about 250,000 distinct CDR3 sequences, 18% of them singletons. The sequenced material came from blood, either unsorted or a sorted T cell fraction (not recorded which). These receptors all stem from a male donor with ankylosing spondylitis or in good health (not recorded which).

This clonotype turned up a few times. This chain joins TRBV4-2 and TRBJ2-3; 9 positions match TRBD2. Germline trimming cut 3 bases from V and 6 bases from J; bases unmatched to any gene: 4. The germline V gene has CDR1 LGHNA and CDR2 YNFKEQ. This CDR3 has 14 amino acids. CDR3 protein: CASSQASGIDTQYF. CDR3 nucleotide sequence: TGTGCCAGCAGCCAGGCTAGCGGGATTGATACGCAGTATTTT.

The chain recombines TRBV19 with TRBJ2-1; 8 bases match TRBD2. The germline V gene encodes CDR1 LNHDA and CDR2 SQIVND (reference sequence). V dropped 4 bases and J dropped 0; count of bases not matched to a gene: 8. The CDR3 totals 17 residues. The CDR3 is CASSTLIAGISYNEQFF. CDR3 nucleotide sequence: TGTGCCAGTAGTACCTTAATAGCGGGAATCTCCTACAATGAGCAGTTCTTC.

CDR3 region: CASRQGLPGDTQYF. CDR3 bases: TGTGCCAGCAGACAGGGACTGCCCGGGGATACGCAGTATTTT. This chain uses TRBV4-2 with TRBJ2-3, with D perhaps assigned TRBD1 or TRBD2 (6 bases each). CDR1 is LGHNA and CDR2 is YNFKEQ in the germline V gene. The CDR3 runs 14 residues. The ends were cut back, 6 bases at V and 6 bases at J, with 16 bases in the middle.

This clonotype occurred a few times. This chain uses TRBV6-1 with TRBJ1-1, with D tentatively TRBD1 (5 bases). This CDR3 comprises 17 residues. Trimming cost V 6 bases and J 3 bases, with 23 bases left between them. CDR1 is MNHNS and CDR2 is SASEGT in the germline V gene. For the CDR3, the DNA is TGTGCCAGCAGCCGACTCGCGGGCAGGGAAACAGACACTGAAGCTTTCTTT. This codes for CASSRLAGRETDTEAFF.

The chain carries TRBV5-6 and TRBJ2-7, with D perhaps matching TRBD1 (5 bases). Germline CDR1 reads SGHDT; CDR2 reads YYEEEE. The length of the CDR3 is 14 residues. Trimming left V 1 base short and J 2 bases short, with 10 bases between. CDR3 in DNA: TGTGCCAGCAGCTTGTTACAGGTCGCCTACGAGCAGTACTTC. Translated: CASSLLQVAYEQYF.

The chain is built from TRBV11-2 and TRBJ2-5, with 9 bases lining up with TRBD1. V lost 2 bases and J lost 4; bases outside the gene matches: 14. CDR1 SGHAT and CDR2 FQNNGV come from the germline V gene. This CDR3 comprises 18 residues. CDR3 in DNA: TGTGCCAGCAGCTTAAGAGGCCCGAGACAGGGGGTGAGAGAGACCCAGTACTTC. This encodes CASSLRGPRQGVRETQYF.

This clonotype turned up a few times. V gene TRBV27 combines with J gene TRBJ2-1; 8 nucleotides agree with TRBD2. CDR3 length: 16 residues. Germline V gene sequence: CDR1 MNHEY, CDR2 SMNVEV (reference sequence). V gave up 5 bases and J gave up 8 bases; unmatched junction bases: 14. In nucleotides, the CDR3 is TGTGCCAGCAGTGAAGAGACTAGCGTGAACGGGGATGAGCAGTTCTTC. Translated, it gives CASSEETSVNGDEQFF.

This clonotype was recorded a few times. The chain has TRBV2 and TRBJ2-1, with 11 bases that match TRBD2. From germline, CDR1 is SNHLY and CDR2 FYNNEI. V shed 0 bases and J 13 bases; nucleotides not matched to a gene: 8. The CDR3 is 15 residues long. The chain's CDR3 is CASSEAPTSGKGQFF. The CDR3 nucleotides are TGTGCCAGCAGTGAAGCCCCGACTAGCGGGAAGGGACAGTTCTTC. Filled out from reference TRBV2 and TRBJ2-1, the complete variable domain reads EPEVTQTPSHQVTQMGQEVILRCVPISNHLYFYWYRQILGQKVEFLVSFYNNEISEKSEIFDDQFSVERPDGSNFTLKIRSTKLEDSAMYFCASSEAPTSGKGQFFGPGTRLTVL.

This clonotype was counted only a few times. The chain is built from TRBV4-2 and TRBJ2-7, with D uncertain. The CDR3 runs to 16 residues. Trimming removed 0 bases from V and 4 bases from J, with 16 bases in between. CDR1 LGHNA and CDR2 YNFKEQ come from the germline V gene. The CDR3 protein is CASSQDQPVLFYEQYF. The CDR3 bases are TGTGCCAGCAGCCAAGATCAGCCCGTCCTATTTTACGAGCAGTACTTC.

CDR3 region: CASSPPSENQETQYF. Written as DNA, the CDR3 is TGCGCCAGCAGCCCCCCTAGCGAGAACCAAGAGACCCAGTACTTC. This chain links TRBV4-1 with TRBJ2-5, with D perhaps matching TRBD2 (6 bases). Trimming took 4 bases from V and 0 from J, leaving 12 bases between them. Looked up from germline, CDR1 is MGHRA and CDR2 is YSYEKL. This CDR3 region has 15 residues.

In its sample, this clonotype was seen a few times. The J gene is TRBJ2-2, the V gene TRBV4-3, with D unclear. Deletions cut 2 bases from V and 7 bases from J, with 11 bases between. From germline, CDR1 is LGHNA and CDR2 YSLEER. The CDR3 length is 14 residues. CDR3 loop: CASSQLGSGGELFF. The CDR3 bases are TGCGCCAGCAGCCAATTGGGGTCAGGCGGGGAGCTGTTTTTT.